Presented here are 24 T cell receptor beta chains from one specimen sequenced in a study of post-analysis software for immune sequencing data. General observations from the study: Compared with controls, patients had more of about 5 TRBV segments, including TRBV5-6, TRBV5-1 and TRBV20-1.

Unique molecular identifiers were present in the TCR beta cDNA libraries. TCRdb processed the PCR reads anew with MiXCR; each CDR3 protein has one entry. The data show roughly 700,000 distinct CDR3 sequences, approximately 30% seen once. No antigens are known for them. The sequencing sample was made of blood. These receptors were taken from a girl aged 10 to 17 with multiple sclerosis.

This clonotype was recorded many times. V gene TRBV29-1 combines with J gene TRBJ2-7, with a weak D call TRBD2 (5 bases). The CDR3 sequence is 14 residues long. Germline assignment: CDR1 SQVTM and CDR2 ANQGSEA. The germline V and J ends were trimmed by 4 bases and 1 base, with 14 bases remaining between them. The CDR3 region is CSVVTGIGSYEQYF. CDR3 nucleotides: TGCAGCGTTGTAACCGGGATAGGATCCTACGAGCAGTACTTC.

The CDR3 here is CASSLVMTQAPNTEAFF. The CDR3 DNA reads TGTGCCAGCAGCTTGGTAATGACGCAGGCCCCGAACACTGAAGCTTTCTTT. The gene calls are TRBV7-9 and TRBJ1-1; D is unresolved. Germline-derived CDR1 and CDR2 are SEHNR and FQNEAQ (reference sequence). V was cut by 3 bases and J by 1 base, with 18 bases left in between. The CDR3 has 17 residues.

This chain joins TRBV7-2 and TRBJ1-1; perhaps TRBD1 as D (5 bases). The V gene lost 5 bases and the J gene lost 1 base, with 11 bases spanning the gap. Germline CDR1 SGHTA, CDR2 FQGNSA. The CDR3 length is 14 residues. In DNA, the CDR3 is TGTGCCAGCAGCCGGGACGTACCGAACACTGAAGCTTTCTTT. Amino acids: CASSRDVPNTEAFF.

This chain links TRBV5-6 with TRBJ2-3, with D unclear. The germline V gene has CDR1 SGHDT and CDR2 YYEEEE. This CDR3 contains 14 residues. The V and J ends lost 1 base and 7 bases respectively, with 13 bases between them. The CDR3 sequence is CASSLFQISNTQYF. In DNA form, the CDR3 reads TGTGCCAGCAGCTTGTTTCAGATTTCCAATACGCAGTATTTT.

The CDR3 is CASERTGNYGYTF. CDR3 in DNA: TGTGCCAGCGAACGAACAGGGAACTATGGCTACACCTTC. The chain uses TRBV7-2 and TRBJ1-2; D may be TRBD1 (6 bases). Between the trimmed V and J ends, which lost 8 bases and 2 bases, there was a span of 12 bases. This CDR3 is 13 amino acids long. Germline CDR1 is SGHTA and CDR2 is FQGNSA.

This clonotype was observed a few times. A much larger clone differs from this one at a single base, so this may be a read error. The chain recombines TRBV3-1 with TRBJ2-5; 11 nucleotides match TRBD2. The V and J ends lost 3 bases and 2 bases, in that order; junction bases with no gene match: 2. The CDR3 is 15 amino acids. In germline, CDR1 is LGHDT, CDR2 YNNKEL (reference sequence). Here the CDR3 DNA reads TGTGCCAGCAGCCAGGGACTAGCGGCACAAGAGACCCAGTACTTC. It is translated as CASSQGLAAQETQYF.

This clonotype came up a few times. The V call is TRBV19, the J call TRBJ2-5, with 10 bases fitting TRBD2. V lost 3 bases to trimming and J lost 4 bases; unmatched junction nucleotides: 8. This CDR3 comprises 16 residues. CDR1 and CDR2 from the germline V gene are LNHDA and SQIVND (reference sequence). CDR3 sequence (DNA): TGTGCCAGTAGTATCCTAGCGGGAGCGAGCGGAGAGACCCAGTACTTC. Translated, it gives CASSILAGASGETQYF.

This clonotype has more than one count but fewer than ten. The V and J genes are TRBV18 and TRBJ2-5; a weak D match, TRBD2 (5 bases). CDR1 and CDR2 from the germline V gene are KGHSH and LQKENI. CDR3 length: 15 amino acids. The V and J ends lost 3 bases and 3 bases respectively, with 14 bases between them. The CDR3 protein is CASSPRGSAEETQYF. The CDR3 DNA follows: TGTGCCAGCTCACCTCGAGGGTCAGCAGAAGAGACCCAGTACTTC.

This clonotype was detected only a few times. The V call is TRBV28, the J call TRBJ2-7; 9 bases align to TRBD2. The CDR3 contains 14 residues. V was pared by 3 bases and J by 3 bases, with 3 bases of the junction left unmatched. Per the germline V gene, CDR1 is MDHEN and CDR2 is SYDVKM. The CDR3 loop reads CASSLPSGIYEQYF. The CDR3 nucleotides are TGTGCCAGCAGTTTGCCTAGCGGGATCTACGAGCAGTACTTC.

This clonotype was recorded a few times. The V gene is TRBV15, the J gene TRBJ2-7; D is possibly TRBD2 (5 bases). The J call may be wrong; the DNA end is better matched by TRBJ2-5. CDR1 and CDR2 from the germline V gene are LNHNV and YYDKDF (reference sequence). The CDR3 has 15 residues. This CDR3 is CATSSGRLSGQTQYF. CDR3 nucleotides: TGTGCCACCAGCAGCGGCAGACTCAGCGGCCAGACCCAGTACTTC.

The genes are TRBV6-6 and TRBJ1-2; D unresolved. Per germline, CDR1 MNHNY and CDR2 SVGAGI (reference sequence). Trimming left V 6 bases short and J 1 base short, with 18 bases between. There are 16 residues in the CDR3. The DNA of the CDR3 is TGTGCCAGCAGCCCCTCCCTATGGAACCTTAACTATGGCTACACCTTC. It translates to CASSPSLWNLNYGYTF.

This clonotype was observed many times. J is TRBJ2-5 and V is TRBV29-1; D gene ambiguous. CDR3 length: 11 amino acids. The V gene's germline CDR1 is SQVTM and CDR2 ANQGSEA. Trimming took off 4 bases at V and 4 bases at J, with 7 bases between the two ends. CDR3 residues: CSVVPGETQYF. The DNA of the CDR3 is TGCAGCGTTGTCCCGGGAGAGACCCAGTACTTC.

In its sample, this clonotype was seen many times. This rearrangement joins TRBV6-6 to TRBJ2-5; a weak D match, TRBD1 (6 bases). The ends were cut back, 6 bases at V and 5 bases at J, with 19 bases in the middle. This CDR3 region has 15 residues. Germline-derived CDR1 and CDR2 are MNHNY and SVGAGI (reference sequence). In DNA form, the CDR3 reads TGTGCCAGCAGGCCGCAGGGGACCAGAACGGAGACCCAGTACTTC. Translating it yields CASRPQGTRTETQYF.

This chain joins TRBV28 and TRBJ2-5, with 13 bases that match TRBD2. Unmatched junction bases numbered 9, after V lost 6 bases and J lost 2 bases. The CDR3 length is 17 residues. Germline loops: CDR1 MDHEN, CDR2 SYDVKM. The chain's CDR3 is CASSSHQGLAGQETQYF. The CDR3 nucleotides are TGTGCCAGCAGCTCCCACCAGGGACTAGCGGGGCAAGAGACCCAGTACTTC.

This clonotype was counted many times. The V gene is TRBV28, the J gene TRBJ2-1; 13 bases fit TRBD2. The CDR3 extends over 17 amino acids. V dropped 8 bases and J dropped 2; count of bases not matched to a gene: 9. Germline CDR1 is MDHEN and CDR2 is SYDVKM. DNA for the CDR3: TGTGCCAGCGGTCCGGGACTAGCGGGATTGGCCTACAATGAGCAGTTCTTC. It is translated as CASGPGLAGLAYNEQFF.

This chain uses TRBV7-9 with TRBJ2-3; maybe TRBD2 (6 bases). Germline V gives CDR1 SEHNR, CDR2 FQNEAQ (reference sequence). This CDR3 spans 17 amino acids. Trimming shortened V by 1 base and J by 0 bases, and 14 bases separated the two germline ends. This CDR3 reads CASSLGGTGASTDTQYF. The CDR3 DNA is TGTGCCAGCAGCTTAGGAGGGACTGGAGCTAGCACAGATACGCAGTATTTT.

The chain couples TRBV4-1 to TRBJ2-3, with D tentatively TRBD2 (5 bases). Trimming left V 0 bases short and J 4 bases short, with 11 bases between. The CDR3 has 15 residues. Germline values: CDR1 MGHRA, CDR2 YSYEKL. The CDR3 loop is CASSQESGRPDTQYF. CDR3 nucleotides: TGCGCCAGCAGCCAAGAATCGGGGAGACCAGATACGCAGTATTTT.

The chain uses TRBV3-1 and TRBJ1-2; D is ambiguous. Trimming removed 3 bases at V and 4 bases at J, with 9 bases between. Germline V gene data show CDR1 as LGHDT and CDR2 as YNNKEL (reference sequence). CDR3 length equals 13 residues. CDR3: CASSQADCYGYTF. The CDR3 DNA reads TGTGCCAGCAGCCAGGCAGACTGCTATGGCTACACCTTC.

This clonotype was counted only a few times. V usage is TRBV3-1 and J usage is TRBJ2-1; 7 bases line up with TRBD2. From germline, CDR1 is LGHDT and CDR2 YNNKEL (reference sequence). The CDR3 sequence is 15 residues long. Trimming cost V 4 bases and J 12 bases; bases outside gene matches: 15. The CDR3 nucleotides read TGTGCCAGCAGCCCCGGACTAGAGGGCCTTTTTGGGCAGTTCTTC. Protein product: CASSPGLEGLFGQFF.

DNA for the CDR3: TGTGCCAGCAGCTTAGCTACTAGCGTATTGTACAATGAGCAGTTCTTC. Its protein product is CASSLATSVLYNEQFF. V gene TRBV7-9 combines with J gene TRBJ2-1, with 7 bases identical to TRBD2. Germline V gene data show CDR1 as SEHNR and CDR2 as FQNEAQ (reference sequence). The CDR3 covers 16 residues. V was pared by 0 bases and J by 4 bases, with 6 bases of the junction left unmatched.

The chain combines TRBV7-2 with TRBJ2-4; 7 bases are shared with TRBD1. The assigned J gene may be wrong: the sequence end matches TRBJ2-7 better. CDR1 is SGHTA, CDR2 FQGNSA, per germline. The CDR3 contains 14 residues. The CDR3 DNA is TGTGCCAGCAGCTGTTGGACAGGAGACTACGAGCAGTACTTC. Protein sequence: CASSCWTGDYEQYF.

In regard to this clonotype: Compared with germline, one end of the junction differs, possibly owing to a read error. This sequence joins TRBV4-2 and TRBJ2-1, with no clear D. The CDR3 is 16 amino acids. Germline V gives CDR1 LGHNA, CDR2 YNFKEQ. CDR3 sequence: CASSPTLWESYNGQFF. The CDR3 DNA reads as TGTGCCAGCAGCCCGACCTTGTGGGAATCCTACAATGGGCAGTTCTTC.

This clonotype was found a few times. The chain has TRBV4-2 and TRBJ2-3, with D uncertain. CDR1 is LGHNA and CDR2 is YNFKEQ in the germline V gene. Trimming took off 4 bases at V and 5 bases at J, with 16 bases between the two ends. This CDR3 comprises 15 residues. The chain's CDR3 is CASSRFAGVEDTQYF. For the CDR3, the DNA is TGTGCCAGCAGCCGTTTCGCAGGCGTAGAAGATACGCAGTATTTT.

This clonotype has only a few counts. The chain carries TRBV7-9 and TRBJ2-6; D not resolved. Germline-derived CDR1 and CDR2 are SEHNR and FQNEAQ (reference sequence). Trimming took 1 base from V and 4 from J, leaving 8 bases between them. CDR3 size: 15 residues. The DNA for the CDR3 is TGTGCCAGCAGCTTAGAGAGGACCGGGGCCAACGTCCTGACTTTC. It encodes CASSLERTGANVLTF. Combining the CDR3 with reference TRBV7-9 and TRBJ2-6 gives the whole variable domain DTGVSQNPRHKITKRGQNVTFRCDPISEHNRLYWYRQTLGQGPEFLTYFQNEAQLEKSRLLSDRFSAERPKGSFSTLEIQRTEQGDSAMYLCASSLERTGANVLTFGAGSRLTVL.